The 3 T cell receptor beta chains listed next were all sequenced from one sample in a study of shared clonotypes between healthy human individuals. Method: immunoSEQ multiplex PCR; TCRdb's copy keeps in-frame clones and lacks some. The repertoire has about 590,000 clones, nearly 97% of them found once; the top ten carry around 0.097%. CD45RO-negative CD8 cells positively selected for CCR7 made up the naive population, which excluded terminally differentiated effector memory CD45RA+ cells. Sequenced material: naive CD8+ T cells sorted from blood. The receptors originated from a woman aged 30 to 39 in good health.

This clone was recorded only once. The rearrangement joins TRBV9 to TRBJ1-3, with TRBD1 as a possible D gene (6 bases). Germline-derived CDR1 and CDR2 are SGDLS and YYNGEE. CDR3 size: 15 residues. V gave up 4 bases and J gave up 4 bases, with 15 bases separating them. CDR3 protein: CASSPPVGGGNTIYF. The CDR3 bases are TGTGCCAGCAGCCCGCCAGTCGGGGGCGGAAACACCATATATTTT.

This clone was detected a few times. This chain connects TRBV5-1 to TRBJ1-1; weak D call: TRBD1 (5 bases). CDR1 and CDR2 from the germline V gene are SGHRS and YFSETQ. Trimming pared 2 bases from V and 8 bases from J, leaving 13 bases between. The CDR3 covers 13 residues. The CDR3 loop is CASSFQGGAEAFF. Here the CDR3 DNA reads TGCGCCAGCAGCTTTCAGGGAGGGGCCGAAGCTTTCTTT.

The CDR3 coding sequence is TGTGCCAGCAGTTACTCAGGGGCCTACGAGCAGTACTTC. As protein: CASSYSGAYEQYF. The chain employs TRBV6-6 and TRBJ2-7; D perhaps matches TRBD1 (5 bases). Trimming shortened V by 0 bases and J by 2 bases, and 5 bases separated the two germline ends. The germline gives CDR1 MNHNY, CDR2 SVGAGI (reference sequence). This CDR3 is 13 amino acids long.